The present T cell receptor (beta chain) was sequenced within a study of human T cells and chemical hapten exposure. Germline values: CDR1 KGHSH, CDR2 LQKENI. The CDR3 extends over 15 amino acids. Trimming at V came to 3 bases and at J to 4 bases, leaving 6 bases not matched to a gene. TCRdb re-called the RACE reads through MiXCR, storing one row per CDR3 protein. Seen here are about 130,000 distinct CDR3 sequences, about 8.2% observed once, and the top ten hold roughly 2%. This clonotype was seen a handful of times. As for time point: healthy volunteer bleed at 2 weeks. Unfractionated whole blood was the source of the extracted total RNA.

Sequences were obtained from whole blood. This sequence originates from a male donor in good health. Some clones in this sample may be carry-over from other donors' samples. This chain joins TRBV18 and TRBJ2-3; 8 bases are a match to TRBD2. This CDR3 reads CASSPLFSGADTQYF. CDR3 coding DNA: TGTGCCAGCTCACCCCTCTTTAGCGGGGCAGATACGCAGTATTTT.